A single sample gave rise to the 17 T cell receptor beta chains below, sequenced in a study of blood T cell repertoires in COVID-19. The assay was immunoSEQ multiplex PCR, and TCRdb's table has in-frame clones only and misses some. The sample includes tens of thousands of clones, around 86% of them seen just once. Sequencing was carried out using peripheral blood. These receptors were collected from a woman older than 75 with acute or convalescent COVID-19.

The rearrangement links TRBV15 to TRBJ1-2; possibly TRBD1 for D (5 bases). The V gene's germline CDR1 is LNHNV and CDR2 YYDKDF (reference sequence). This CDR3 region has 16 residues. V was shortened by 0 bases and J by 0 bases, with 11 bases between the two germline ends. CDR3 sequence: CATSRDRAGSNYGYTF. CDR3 nucleotide sequence: TGTGCCACCAGCAGAGATCGGGCAGGGTCTAACTATGGCTACACCTTC.

V gene TRBV3-1 (or the pseudogene TRBV3-2) combines with J gene TRBJ1-1, with a weak D call TRBD1 (6 bases). The CDR3 is 17 amino acids. Germline values: CDR1 LGHDT, CDR2 YNNKEL (reference sequence). V was shortened by 2 bases and J by 4 bases, with 20 bases between the two germline ends. The DNA for the CDR3 is TGTGCCAGCAGCCAACACCCAGGGGATCCCTTGGGCACTGAAGCTTTCTTT. Translation gives CASSQHPGDPLGTEAFF.

On this clone: Relative to the germline gene, one junction end is altered; a read error may explain this. V usage is TRBV7-7 and J usage is TRBJ2-2; D possibly corresponds to TRBD1 (5 bases). CDR1 is SSHAT and CDR2 is FNYEAQ in the germline V gene (reference sequence). The CDR3 is made up of 15 amino acids. This chain's CDR3 is CASSRSQGFTGELFF. The CDR3 DNA reads as TGTGCTAGCAGCCGTTCTCAGGGATTTACCGGGGAGCTGTTTTTT.

The CDR3 DNA reads TGTGCCAGCAGCTTAGGGGGCGGGGGTGGGGCGGGCACCTACGAGCAGTACTTC. Amino acids: CASSLGGGGGAGTYEQYF. The chain recombines TRBV13 with TRBJ2-7; 7 bases are shared with TRBD2. The V segment lost 0 bases and the J segment 2 bases; nucleotides outside the gene matches: 13. The germline CDR1 and CDR2 sequences are PRHDT and FYEKMQ (reference sequence). The CDR3 sequence is 18 residues long.

There are a few counts of this clone. The chain links TRBV3-1 (or the pseudogene TRBV3-2) to TRBJ1-5, with 10 bases aligning to TRBD1. This CDR3 region has 14 residues. The J segment lost 7 bases and the V segment lost 5 bases, leaving 5 bases of the junction unmatched. CDR1 and CDR2 from the germline V gene are LGHDT and YNNKEL (reference sequence). CDR3 nucleotides: TGTGCCAGCAGCTTACGGACAGGGGGACAGCCCCAGCATTTT. Amino acids: CASSLRTGGQPQHF.

The chain combines TRBV6-6 with TRBJ1-2; 8 bases fit TRBD1. The CDR3 loop spans 14 amino acids. Germline assignment: CDR1 MNHNY and CDR2 SVGAGI (reference sequence). Unmatched junction bases numbered 5, after V lost 5 bases and J lost 3 bases. The CDR3 region has the DNA TGTGCCAGCAGTGGACAGGGCCTACACTATGGCTACACCTTC. As protein: CASSGQGLHYGYTF.

The CDR3 DNA follows: TGTGCCAGCAGCTTAGTCGGGATAGCGGGAGTATTGGGAGATACGCAGTATTTT. This gives the protein CASSLVGIAGVLGDTQYF. This chain links TRBV7-8 with TRBJ2-3, with 9 bases lining up with TRBD2. This CDR3 spans 18 amino acids. CDR1 SGHVS and CDR2 FQNEAQ come from the germline V gene. V shed 1 base and J 5 bases; nucleotides not matched to a gene: 13.

The V call is TRBV12-5, the J call TRBJ1-1; D is ambiguous. V gave up 5 bases and J gave up 1 base, with 8 bases separating them. The CDR3 totals 13 residues. Germline-derived CDR1 and CDR2 are LGHNT and FRNRAP. The CDR3 coding sequence is TGTGCTAGTGGTCAAACATCGAACACTGAAGCTTTCTTT. Translating it yields CASGQTSNTEAFF.

The chain uses TRBV25-1 and TRBJ1-2; 11 bases are a match to TRBD1. Germline V lookup: CDR1 MGHDK, CDR2 SYGVNS. Germline trimming cut 6 bases from V and 8 bases from J; bases unmatched to any gene: 5. CDR3 length equals 13 residues. CDR3 loop: CASSGQGAGGYTF. In nucleotides, the CDR3 is TGTGCCAGCAGCGGACAGGGGGCGGGGGGCTACACCTTC.

The chain couples TRBV7-8 to TRBJ2-7, with 11 bases lining up with TRBD2. Germline CDR1 SGHVS, CDR2 FQNEAQ. The CDR3 runs 16 residues. V lost 5 bases to trimming and J lost 4 bases; unmatched junction nucleotides: 10. The CDR3 loop is CASSREVGTSGYEQYF. CDR3 sequence (DNA): TGTGCCAGCAGCCGTGAGGTTGGGACTAGCGGTTACGAGCAGTACTTC. The full variable domain, in which reference TRBV7-8 and TRBJ2-7 provide the parts outside the CDR3, is GAGVSQSPRYKVAKRGQDVALRCDPISGHVSLFWYQQALGQGPEFLTYFQNEAQLDKSGLPSDRFFAERPEGSVSTLKIQRTQQEDSAVYLCASSREVGTSGYEQYFGPGTRLTVT.

This clone was seen only once. The gene calls are TRBV6-6 and TRBJ2-7, with TRBD1 matching over 8 bases. This CDR3 has 16 amino acids. The trim removed 4 bases at V and 7 bases at J, leaving 15 bases unmatched. Germline CDR1 is MNHNY and CDR2 is SVGAGI (reference sequence). The CDR3 bases are TGTGCCAGCAGTTCACCCAGGGGGCCCCAAAGAGGAGAGCAGTACTTC. It translates to CASSSPRGPQRGEQYF.

The V and J genes are TRBV4-3 and TRBJ2-7; 11 positions match TRBD2. The length of the CDR3 is 16 residues. Germline V lookup: CDR1 LGHNA, CDR2 YSLEER. The junction had 6 bases not matched to a gene; V was cut back by 1 base and J by 4 bases. The CDR3 loop reads CASSQGLGTSGYEQYF. In nucleotides, the CDR3 is TGCGCCAGCAGCCAAGGGCTCGGGACTAGCGGATACGAGCAGTACTTC.

The chain combines TRBV27 with TRBJ2-5, with 9 bases aligning to TRBD2. This CDR3 is 16 amino acids long. J gave up 7 bases and V 8 bases, and 17 bases lay outside the gene matches. Germline CDR1 is MNHEY and CDR2 is SMNVEV (reference sequence). CDR3 protein: CASRLFSAGGGGTQYF. DNA for the CDR3: TGTGCCAGCCGCCTATTTTCAGCGGGGGGCGGCGGGACCCAGTACTTC.

The chain recombines TRBV4-3 with TRBJ1-1; TRBD1 matches 9 bases. Germline CDR1 and CDR2: LGHNA and YSLEER. V lost 4 bases, J lost 5 bases, and 14 bases stayed unmatched. The CDR3 spans 17 residues. The CDR3: CASSRSAGTGSRTEAFF. The CDR3 DNA reads as TGCGCCAGCAGCCGATCAGCCGGGACAGGGTCTCGGACTGAAGCTTTCTTT.

The V call is TRBV11-1, the J call TRBJ2-1; D is undetermined. Germline CDR1 is SGHAT and CDR2 is FQDESV (reference sequence). The CDR3 is made up of 13 amino acids. V gave up 5 bases and J gave up 3 bases, with 8 bases separating them. CDR3 coding DNA: TGTGCCAGCAGCCGTCGCGGCTACAATGAGCAGTTCTTC. It is translated as CASSRRGYNEQFF.

The chain carries TRBV9 and TRBJ1-1; weak D call: TRBD1 (6 bases). V lost 4 bases, J lost 0 bases, and 16 bases lay in between. CDR1 and CDR2 from the germline V gene are SGDLS and YYNGEE. The CDR3 consists of 16 residues. CDR3 nucleotide sequence: TGTGCCAGCAGCCCCCGGGACATTTTCATGAACACTGAAGCTTTCTTT. Amino acid sequence: CASSPRDIFMNTEAFF. Based on the CDR3 plus reference TRBV9 and TRBJ1-1, the full variable domain is DSGVTQTPKHLITATGQRVTLRCSPRSGDLSVYWYQQSLDQGLQFLIQYYNGEERAKGNILERFSAQQFPDLHSELNLSSLELGDSALYFCASSPRDIFMNTEAFFGQGTRLTVV.

This rearrangement joins TRBV19 to TRBJ1-5; TRBD1 agrees at 7 bases. CDR1 and CDR2 (germline): LNHDA, SQIVND (reference sequence). This CDR3 spans 16 amino acids. With V trimmed by 2 bases and J by 2 bases, 6 bases remained unmatched. The CDR3: CASSIRGQGGNQPQHF. The CDR3 DNA sequence: TGTGCCAGTAGTATAAGGGGGCAGGGTGGCAATCAGCCCCAGCATTTT.